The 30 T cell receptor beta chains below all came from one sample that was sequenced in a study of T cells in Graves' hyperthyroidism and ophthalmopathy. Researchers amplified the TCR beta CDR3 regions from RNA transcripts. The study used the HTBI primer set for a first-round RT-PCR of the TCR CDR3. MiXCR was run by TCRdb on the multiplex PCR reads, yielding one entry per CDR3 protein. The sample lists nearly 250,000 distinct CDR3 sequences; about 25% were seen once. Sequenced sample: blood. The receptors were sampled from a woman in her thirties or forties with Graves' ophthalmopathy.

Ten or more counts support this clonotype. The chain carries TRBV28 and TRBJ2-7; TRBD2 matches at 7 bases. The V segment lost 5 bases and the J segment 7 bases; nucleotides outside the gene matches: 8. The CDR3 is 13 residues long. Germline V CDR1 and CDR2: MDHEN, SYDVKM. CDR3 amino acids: CASSADIGREQYF. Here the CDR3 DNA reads TGTGCCAGCAGTGCGGACATCGGGAGGGAGCAGTACTTC.

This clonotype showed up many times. DNA for the CDR3: TGTGCCATCACTTCACAGGGCTCCAGGGAGACCCAGTACTTC. Encoded protein: CAITSQGSRETQYF. J is TRBJ2-5 and V is TRBV10-3, with a weak D call TRBD1 (6 bases). V was clipped by 7 bases and J by 5 bases, with 17 bases between them. In germline, CDR1 is ENHRY, CDR2 SYGVKD. The length of the CDR3 is 14 residues.

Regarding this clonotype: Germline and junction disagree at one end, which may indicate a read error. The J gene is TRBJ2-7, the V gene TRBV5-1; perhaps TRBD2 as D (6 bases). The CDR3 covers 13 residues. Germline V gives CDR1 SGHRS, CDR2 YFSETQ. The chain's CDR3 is CASSWDFTYEQSF. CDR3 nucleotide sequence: TGCGCCAGCAGCTGGGACTTTACCTACGAGCAGTCCTTC.

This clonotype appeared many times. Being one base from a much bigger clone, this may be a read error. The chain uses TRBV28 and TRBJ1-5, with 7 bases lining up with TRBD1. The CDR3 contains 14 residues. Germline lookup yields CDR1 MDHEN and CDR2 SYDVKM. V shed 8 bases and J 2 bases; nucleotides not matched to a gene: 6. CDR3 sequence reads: CASATGEGNQPQHF. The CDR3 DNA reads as TGTGCCAGCGCTACAGGGGAGGGCAATCAGCCCCAGCATTTT.

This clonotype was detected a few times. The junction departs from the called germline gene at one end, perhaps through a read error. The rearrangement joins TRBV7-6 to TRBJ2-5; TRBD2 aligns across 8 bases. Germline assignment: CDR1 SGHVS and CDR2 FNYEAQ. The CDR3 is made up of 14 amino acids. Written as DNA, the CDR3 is TGTGCCAGCAGACCTTCCACGGGGGGGGAGACTCAGTACTTC. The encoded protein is CASRPSTGGETQYF.

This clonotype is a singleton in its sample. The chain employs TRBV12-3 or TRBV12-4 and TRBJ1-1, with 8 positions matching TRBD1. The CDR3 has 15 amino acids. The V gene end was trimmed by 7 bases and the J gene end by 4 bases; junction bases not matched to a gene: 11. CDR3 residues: CASKTSGGSGTEAFF. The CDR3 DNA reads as TGTGCCAGCAAAACCTCAGGGGGCTCGGGCACTGAAGCTTTCTTT.

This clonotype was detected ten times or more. The chain's CDR3 is CASSSGTSGRGEQYF. In DNA form, the CDR3 reads TGTGCCAGCAGCTCAGGGACTAGCGGGAGAGGGGAGCAGTACTTC. This chain connects TRBV13 to TRBJ2-7; 14 bases map to TRBD2. CDR1 is PRHDT, CDR2 FYEKMQ, per germline (reference sequence). This CDR3 comprises 15 residues. V trimming: 4 bases; J trimming: 7 bases; junction bases outside the gene matches: 6.

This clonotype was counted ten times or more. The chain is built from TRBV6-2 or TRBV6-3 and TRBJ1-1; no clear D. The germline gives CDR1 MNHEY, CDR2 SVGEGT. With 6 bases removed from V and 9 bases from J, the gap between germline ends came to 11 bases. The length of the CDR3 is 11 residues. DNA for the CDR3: TGTGCCAGCAGCCTGGGTCCTAAAGCTTTCTTT. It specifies CASSLGPKAFF.

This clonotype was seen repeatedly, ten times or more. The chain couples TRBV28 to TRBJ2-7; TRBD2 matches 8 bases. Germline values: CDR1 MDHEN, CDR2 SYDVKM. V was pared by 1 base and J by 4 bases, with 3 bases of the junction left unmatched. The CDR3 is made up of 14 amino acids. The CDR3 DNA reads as TGTGCCAGCAGTTTATTACTAGCGGCTTACGAGCAGTACTTC. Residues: CASSLLLAAYEQYF. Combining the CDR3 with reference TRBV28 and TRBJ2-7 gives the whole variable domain DVKVTQSSRYLVKRTGEKVFLECVQDMDHENMFWYRQDPGLGLRLIYFSYDVKMKEKGDIPEGYSVSREKKERFSLILESASTNQTSMYLCASSLLLAAYEQYFGPGTRLTVT.

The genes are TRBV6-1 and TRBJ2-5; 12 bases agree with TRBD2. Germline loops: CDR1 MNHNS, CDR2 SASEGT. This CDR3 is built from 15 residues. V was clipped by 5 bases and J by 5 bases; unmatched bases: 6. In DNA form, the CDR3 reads TGTGCCAGCAGTAAACTAGCGGGGGGTGATGAGACCCAGTACTTC. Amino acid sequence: CASSKLAGGDETQYF.

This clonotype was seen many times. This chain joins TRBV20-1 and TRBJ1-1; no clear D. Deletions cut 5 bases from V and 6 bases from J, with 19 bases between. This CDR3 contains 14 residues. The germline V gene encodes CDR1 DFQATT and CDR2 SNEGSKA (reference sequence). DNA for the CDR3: TGCAGTGCTTCCGCGACATTGTTCGGGTCTGAAGCTTTCTTT. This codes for CSASATLFGSEAFF.

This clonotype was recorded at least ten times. CDR3 in DNA: TGTGCCAGCAGTGAAGTGGGGACAGGGCTCCCTGGCTACACCTTC. This translates into CASSEVGTGLPGYTF. This chain connects TRBV6-1 to TRBJ1-2; 9 nucleotides match TRBD1. CDR3 length: 15 residues. V was clipped by 1 base and J by 7 bases; unmatched bases: 7. Germline V gene data show CDR1 as MNHNS and CDR2 as SASEGT.

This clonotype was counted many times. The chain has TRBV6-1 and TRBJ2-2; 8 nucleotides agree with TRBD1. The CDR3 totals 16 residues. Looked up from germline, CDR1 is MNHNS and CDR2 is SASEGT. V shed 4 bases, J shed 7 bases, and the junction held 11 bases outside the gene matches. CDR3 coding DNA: TGTGCCAGCAGTGTAGCCGGGACAGGATCAGGCGGGGAGCTGTTTTTT. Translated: CASSVAGTGSGGELFF.

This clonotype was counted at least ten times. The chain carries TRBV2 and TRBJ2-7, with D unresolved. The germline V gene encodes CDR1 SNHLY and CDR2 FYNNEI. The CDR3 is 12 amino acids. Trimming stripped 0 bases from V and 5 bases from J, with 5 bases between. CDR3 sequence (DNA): TGTGCCAGCAGTGAAGCTCGGCACGAGCAGTACTTC. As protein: CASSEARHEQYF.

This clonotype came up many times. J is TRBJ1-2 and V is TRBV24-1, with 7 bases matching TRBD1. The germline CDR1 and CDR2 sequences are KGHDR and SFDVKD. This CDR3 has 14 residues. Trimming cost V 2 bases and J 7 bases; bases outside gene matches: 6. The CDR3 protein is CATSDWQGVRGYTF. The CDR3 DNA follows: TGTGCCACCAGTGATTGGCAGGGGGTCCGTGGCTACACCTTC.

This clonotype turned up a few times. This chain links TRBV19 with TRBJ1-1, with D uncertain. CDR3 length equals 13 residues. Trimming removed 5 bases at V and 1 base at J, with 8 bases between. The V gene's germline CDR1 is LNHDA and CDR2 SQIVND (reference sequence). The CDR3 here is CASSGLTNTEAFF. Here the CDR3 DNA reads TGTGCCAGTAGTGGACTTACGAACACTGAAGCTTTCTTT.

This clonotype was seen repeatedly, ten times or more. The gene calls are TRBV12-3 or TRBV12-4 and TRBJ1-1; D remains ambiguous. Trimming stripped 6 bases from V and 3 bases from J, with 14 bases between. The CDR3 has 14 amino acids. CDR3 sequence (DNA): TGTGCCAGCAGCGACGACCAGGAGTACACTGAAGCTTTCTTT. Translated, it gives CASSDDQEYTEAFF.

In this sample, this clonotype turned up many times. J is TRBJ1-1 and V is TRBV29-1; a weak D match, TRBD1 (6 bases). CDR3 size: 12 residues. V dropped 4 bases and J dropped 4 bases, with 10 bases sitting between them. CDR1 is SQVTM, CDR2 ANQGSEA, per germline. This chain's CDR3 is CSVATGATEAFF. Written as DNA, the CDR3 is TGCAGCGTTGCGACAGGTGCCACTGAAGCTTTCTTT.

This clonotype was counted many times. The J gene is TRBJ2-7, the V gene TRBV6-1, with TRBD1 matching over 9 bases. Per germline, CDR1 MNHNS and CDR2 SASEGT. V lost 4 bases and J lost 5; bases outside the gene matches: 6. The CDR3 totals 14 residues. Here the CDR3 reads CASSARDRVHEQYF. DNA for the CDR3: TGTGCCAGCAGTGCCCGGGACAGGGTCCACGAGCAGTACTTC.

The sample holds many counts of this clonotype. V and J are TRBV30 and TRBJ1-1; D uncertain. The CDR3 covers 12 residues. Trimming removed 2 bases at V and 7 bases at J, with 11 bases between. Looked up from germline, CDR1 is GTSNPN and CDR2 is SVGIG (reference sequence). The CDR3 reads CAWSMIAGEAFF. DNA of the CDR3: TGTGCCTGGAGTATGATAGCGGGTGAAGCTTTCTTT.

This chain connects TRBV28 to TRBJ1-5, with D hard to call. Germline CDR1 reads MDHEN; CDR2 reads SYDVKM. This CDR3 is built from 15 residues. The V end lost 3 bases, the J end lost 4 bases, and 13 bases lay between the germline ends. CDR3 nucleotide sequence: TGTGCCAGCAGTTTTACCACTCTAAGTAATCAGCCCCAGCATTTT. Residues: CASSFTTLSNQPQHF.

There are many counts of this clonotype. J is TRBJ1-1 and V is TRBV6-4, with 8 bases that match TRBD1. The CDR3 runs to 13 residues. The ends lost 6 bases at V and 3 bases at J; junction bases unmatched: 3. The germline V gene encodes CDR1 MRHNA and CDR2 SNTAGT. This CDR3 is CASSADRDTEAFF. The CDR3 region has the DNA TGTGCCAGCAGCGCGGACAGGGACACTGAAGCTTTCTTT.

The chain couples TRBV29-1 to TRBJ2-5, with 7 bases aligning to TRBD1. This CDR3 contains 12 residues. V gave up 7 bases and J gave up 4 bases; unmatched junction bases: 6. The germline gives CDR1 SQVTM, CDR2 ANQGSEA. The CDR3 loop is CSGHRGRETQYF. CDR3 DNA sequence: TGCAGCGGACACAGGGGACGAGAGACCCAGTACTTC.

The CDR3 region has the DNA TGTGCCAGCTCACTTAGGACTAGCGGAGGAGGGGGGACCCAGTACTTC. The encoded protein is CASSLRTSGGGGTQYF. The gene calls are TRBV18 and TRBJ2-5; 10 bases map to TRBD2. CDR3 length equals 16 residues. Germline V gives CDR1 KGHSH, CDR2 LQKENI. Trimming at V came to 4 bases and at J to 7 bases, leaving 12 bases not matched to a gene. The full variable domain, completed using reference TRBV18 and TRBJ2-5, is NAGVMQNPRHLVRRRGQEARLRCSPMKGHSHVYWYRQLPEEGLKFMVYLQKENIIDESGMPKERFSAEFPKEGPSILRIQQVVRGDSAAYFCASSLRTSGGGGTQYFGPGTRLLVL.

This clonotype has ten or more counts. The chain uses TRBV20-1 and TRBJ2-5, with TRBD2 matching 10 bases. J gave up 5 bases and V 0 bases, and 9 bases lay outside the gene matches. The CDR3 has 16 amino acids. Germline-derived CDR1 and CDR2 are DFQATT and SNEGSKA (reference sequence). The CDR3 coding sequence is TGCAGTGCTAGAGATCGGTCTAGCGGGAGATGGGAGACCCAGTACTTC. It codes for CSARDRSSGRWETQYF.

CDR3 bases: TGTGCCAGCAGTTATCAGGGGGCGTCAGCTAACTATGGCTACACCTTC. Its protein is CASSYQGASANYGYTF. The chain couples TRBV12-3 or TRBV12-4 to TRBJ1-2; TRBD1 matches at 8 bases. The J segment lost 0 bases and the V segment lost 4 bases, leaving 7 bases of the junction unmatched. The CDR3 is 16 amino acids.

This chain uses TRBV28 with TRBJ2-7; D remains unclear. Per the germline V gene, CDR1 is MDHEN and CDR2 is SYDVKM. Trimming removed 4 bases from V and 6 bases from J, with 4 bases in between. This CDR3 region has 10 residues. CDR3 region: CASSSGEQYF. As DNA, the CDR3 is TGTGCCAGCAGTTCGGGCGAGCAGTACTTC.

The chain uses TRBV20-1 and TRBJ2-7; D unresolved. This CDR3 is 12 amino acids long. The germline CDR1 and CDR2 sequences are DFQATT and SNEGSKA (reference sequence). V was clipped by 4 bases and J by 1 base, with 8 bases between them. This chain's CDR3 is CSAKDGSYEQYF. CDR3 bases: TGCAGTGCTAAAGATGGATCCTACGAGCAGTACTTC.

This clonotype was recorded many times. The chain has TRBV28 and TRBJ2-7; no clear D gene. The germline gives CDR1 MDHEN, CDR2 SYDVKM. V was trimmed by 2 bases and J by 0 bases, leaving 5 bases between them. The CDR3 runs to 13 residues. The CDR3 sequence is CASSLGLSYEQYF. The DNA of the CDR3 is TGTGCCAGCAGTTTAGGGCTCTCCTACGAGCAGTACTTC.

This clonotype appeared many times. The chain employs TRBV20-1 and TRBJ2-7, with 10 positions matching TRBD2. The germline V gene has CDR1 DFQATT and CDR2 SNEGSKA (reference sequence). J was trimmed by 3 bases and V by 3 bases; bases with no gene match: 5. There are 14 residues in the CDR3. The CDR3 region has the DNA TGCAGTGCTAGCGGACTAGCGGAGGGCTACGAGCAGTACTTC. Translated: CSASGLAEGYEQYF.